The sequence of this T cell receptor beta chain was determined in a study of response to subunit inactivated influenza vaccine. The study's findings and limits: With each seasonal influenza vaccination, the authors suggested, few new T cells are recruited.

In this sample, this clonotype turned up a few times. What it binds is not known. MiXCR, run by TCRdb on the RT-PCR reads, gives a single entry per CDR3 protein. The profile shows around 710,000 distinct CDR3 sequences, approximately 15% of them singletons. The CDR3 spans 14 residues. The ends lost 6 bases at V and 4 bases at J; junction bases unmatched: 4. CDR1 and CDR2 (germline): SNHLY, FYNNEI. V gene TRBV2 combines with J gene TRBJ1-5; 9 bases line up with TRBD1. Material: PBMCs from blood, obtained 14 to 15 days before vaccination. The TCR comes from a man aged 45 to 65 who received an inactivated influenza vaccine. CDR3 in amino acids: CASRRDRENQPQHF. The DNA for the CDR3 is TGTGCCAGCAGAAGGGACAGGGAGAATCAGCCCCAGCATTTT.